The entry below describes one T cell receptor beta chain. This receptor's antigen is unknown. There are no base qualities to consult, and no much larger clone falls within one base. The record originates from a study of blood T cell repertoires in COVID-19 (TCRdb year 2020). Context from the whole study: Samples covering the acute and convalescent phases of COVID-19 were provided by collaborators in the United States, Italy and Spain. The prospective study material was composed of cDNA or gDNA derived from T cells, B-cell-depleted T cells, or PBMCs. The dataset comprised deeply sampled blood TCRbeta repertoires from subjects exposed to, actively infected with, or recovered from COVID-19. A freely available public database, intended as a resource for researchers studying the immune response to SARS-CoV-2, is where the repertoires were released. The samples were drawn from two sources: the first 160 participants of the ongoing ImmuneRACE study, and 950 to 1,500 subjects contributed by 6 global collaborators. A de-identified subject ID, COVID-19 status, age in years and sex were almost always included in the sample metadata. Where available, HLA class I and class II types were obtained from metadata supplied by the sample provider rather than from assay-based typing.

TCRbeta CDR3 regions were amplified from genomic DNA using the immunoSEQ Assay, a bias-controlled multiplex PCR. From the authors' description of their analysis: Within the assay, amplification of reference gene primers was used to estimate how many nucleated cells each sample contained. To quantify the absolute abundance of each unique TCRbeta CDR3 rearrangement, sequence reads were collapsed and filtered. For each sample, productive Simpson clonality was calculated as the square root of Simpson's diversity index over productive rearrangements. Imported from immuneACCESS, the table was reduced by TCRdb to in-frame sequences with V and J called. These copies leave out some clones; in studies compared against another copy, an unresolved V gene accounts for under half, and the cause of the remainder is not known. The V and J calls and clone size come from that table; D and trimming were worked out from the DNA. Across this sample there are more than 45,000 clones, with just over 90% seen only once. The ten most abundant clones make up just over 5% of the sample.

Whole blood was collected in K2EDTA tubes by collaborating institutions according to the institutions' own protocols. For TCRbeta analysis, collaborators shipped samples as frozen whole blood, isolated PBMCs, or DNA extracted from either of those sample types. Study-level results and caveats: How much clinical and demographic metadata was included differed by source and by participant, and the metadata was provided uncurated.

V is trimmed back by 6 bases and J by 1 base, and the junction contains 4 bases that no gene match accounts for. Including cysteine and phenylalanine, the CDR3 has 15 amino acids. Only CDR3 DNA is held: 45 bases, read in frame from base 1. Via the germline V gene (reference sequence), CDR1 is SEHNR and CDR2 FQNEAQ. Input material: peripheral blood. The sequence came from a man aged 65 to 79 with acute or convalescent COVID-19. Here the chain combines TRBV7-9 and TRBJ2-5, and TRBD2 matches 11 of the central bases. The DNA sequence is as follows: TGTGCCAGCAGTTCGACTAGCGGGGCCCAAGAGACCCAGTACTTC. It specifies CASSSTSGAQETQYF.